A selection of T cell receptor beta chains follows, all from one sample in a study of T cell responses to AZD1222 COVID-19 vaccine. This table comes from immunoSEQ multiplex PCR, and its TCRdb copy is limited to in-frame clones, with some not included. The table includes 150,000 to 200,000 clones, 70% to 90% detected once. The sequencing here drew on peripheral blood, taken 28 days after the second AZD1222 dose. All receptors come from an adult who received the AZD1222 COVID-19 vaccine. The CDR3 runs from the conserved cysteine through the conserved F or W. D genes are given only for firm matches. Not all rows give a size; the values are once, few, many and, for expanded clones, a class.

d_call cdr3_length j_call v_call clone_size cdr3_nt cdr3_aa
TRBD2 14 TRBJ2-7 TRBV9 - TGTGCCAGCAGCTTAACTAGCGGTTTCTACGAGCAGTACTTC CASSLTSGFYEQYF
TRBD1 16 TRBJ1-5 TRBV19 - TGTGCCAGTACCTTATCCAGGGGGGGAATCAATCAGCCCCAGCATTTT CASTLSRGGINQPQHF
- 14 TRBJ1-5 TRBV18 once TGTGCCAGCTCACCCTACAGGGCGGAACAGCCCCAGCATTTT CASSPYRAEQPQHF
- 16 TRBJ2-7 TRBV7-8 - TGTGCCAGCAGCCCGAAGCGGACCAAGGGATGGAACGAGCAGTACTTC CASSPKRTKGWNEQYF
- 16 TRBJ2-5 TRBV4-1 - TGCGCCAGCAGCCAAGCTGCCCAGGCCAGGCAAGAGACCCAGTACTTC CASSQAAQARQETQYF
- 14 TRBJ2-7 TRBV5-4 - TGTGCCAGCAGCTCCCGGCAACAGGGTGACGAGCAGTACTTC CASSSRQQGDEQYF
- 17 TRBJ2-1 TRBV4-1 - TGCGCCAGCAGCCAAGGGGTCGGCGGGACGGCGAGGGATGAGCAGTTCTTC CASSQGVGGTARDEQFF
- 14 TRBJ1-6 TRBV28 - TGTGCCAGCAGTTTAGTACGGAAAAATTCACCCCTCCACTTT CASSLVRKNSPLHF
- 10 TRBJ1-1 TRBV28 - TGTGCGGGGGGAAACACTGAAGCTTTCTTT CAGGNTEAFF
TRBD1 15 TRBJ1-2 TRBV5-1 - TGCGCCAGCAGCTTGGAAGGACAGGGGGCGTCTGGCTACACCTTC CASSLEGQGASGYTF
- 13 TRBJ2-7 TRBV6-5 - TGTGCCAGCAGGAGGGCGGGTGTAGCGAGTAAGTACTTC CASRRAGVASKYF
- 16 TRBJ1-1 TRBV2 - TGTGCCAGCAGGCCTAAAGGGACACCCCTGAACACTGAAGCTTTCTTT CASRPKGTPLNTEAFF
- 16 TRBJ2-7 TRBV18 - TGTGCCAGCTCACCACCGGTGACCTCCCGAGGCTACGAGCAGTACTTC CASSPPVTSRGYEQYF
TRBD1 15 TRBJ2-7 TRBV6-1 - TGTGCCAGCAGTGAGACACAGGGGGCAATCTACGAGCAGTACTTC CASSETQGAIYEQYF
- 14 TRBJ1-1 TRBV4-3 - TGCGCCAGCAGCCTGTACAGGGAGAACACTGAAGCTTTCTTT CASSLYRENTEAFF
TRBD2 16 TRBJ2-3 TRBV19 - TGTGCCAGTAGTCCGACTAGCGGGGGTGGGGCAGATACGCAGTATTTT CASSPTSGGGADTQYF
TRBD2 12 TRBJ2-3 TRBV25-1 - TGTGCCAGTAGCGGGAGCACAGATACGCAGTATTTT CASSGSTDTQYF
TRBD2 13 TRBJ2-3 TRBV30 - TGTGCCTGGAGTGTGCGGGAGGGCACTACGCAGTATTTT CAWSVREGTTQYF
TRBD1 14 TRBJ2-7 TRBV28 - TGTGCCAGCAGTTTTACAGGGGTCGCCTACGAGCAGTACTTC CASSFTGVAYEQYF
- 12 TRBJ2-3 TRBV5-1 - TGCGCCAGCAGCACGAGCACAGATACGCAGTATTTT CASSTSTDTQYF
- 13 TRBJ2-3 TRBV6-5 - TGTGCCAGCAGTACCCATCGGACAGATACGCAGTATTTT CASSTHRTDTQYF
- 16 TRBJ1-1 TRBV27 few TGTGCCAGCAGTTTATTGGGGGACATTATGAACACTGAAGCTTTCTTT CASSLLGDIMNTEAFF
TRBD1 15 TRBJ2-5 TRBV4-2 - TGTGCCAGCAGCCGGGTACAGGGGGAAGGAGAGACCCAGTACTTC CASSRVQGEGETQYF
TRBD2 15 TRBJ2-2 TRBV7-2 - TGTGCCAGCAGCTTGGCGGGAGGGAACACCGGGGAGCTGTTTTTT CASSLAGGNTGELFF
- 15 TRBJ1-2 TRBV7-9 - TGTGCCAGCAGCCGGACAGAAGCCGGTCACTATGGCTACACCTTC CASSRTEAGHYGYTF
- 13 TRBJ1-2 TRBV25-1 many TGTGCCAGCAGCTTCGGCAGGGGCTATGGCTACACCTTC CASSFGRGYGYTF
- 14 TRBJ2-7 TRBV28 - TGTGCCAGCAGTTCTGACAGCGTGAGGTACGAGCAGTACTTC CASSSDSVRYEQYF
- 12 TRBJ2-1 TRBV4-1 once TGCGCCAGCAGCCAAGGATACAATGAGCAGTTCTTC CASSQGYNEQFF
- 15 TRBJ1-1 TRBV6-5 - TGTGCCAGCAGTTACTCGATAGAGGTTAACACTGAAGCTTTCTTT CASSYSIEVNTEAFF
- 14 TRBJ2-1 TRBV5-6 - TGTGCCAGCAGCTTTAGCGGATATTACAATGAGCAGTTCTTC CASSFSGYYNEQFF
- 14 TRBJ2-2 TRBV5-1 few TGCGCCAGCAGCTTAAGTTCTAACACCGGGGAGCTGTTTTTT CASSLSSNTGELFF
- 11 TRBJ1-1 TRBV11-2 once TGTGCCAGCAGCTTAGGGGCTGAAGCTTTCTTT CASSLGAEAFF
TRBD2 17 TRBJ2-3 TRBV7-3 - TGTGCCAGCAGCTTTACTGGACTAGCGCCTAGCACAGATACGCAGTATTTT CASSFTGLAPSTDTQYF
- 14 TRBJ2-3 TRBV5-1 - TGCGCCAGCAGCGAAGGGGACAGCACAGATACGCAGTATTTT CASSEGDSTDTQYF
- 13 TRBJ2-7 TRBV3-1/TRBV3-2 - TGTGCCAGCAGCCAGGCGCCCGACGGTGAGCAGTACTTC CASSQAPDGEQYF
- 11 TRBJ2-1 TRBV30 - TGTGCCTGGAAGGGAGACAATGAGCAGTTCTTC CAWKGDNEQFF
TRBD1 14 TRBJ1-1 TRBV4-3 once TGCGCCAGCAGCTCCCACAGGGGGCGGACTGAAGCTTTCTTT CASSSHRGRTEAFF
- 16 TRBJ2-2 TRBV10-2 - TGCGCCAGCAGTGAGGGGCAAAACGCGAACACCGGGGAGCTGTTTTTT CASSEGQNANTGELFF
TRBD2 17 TRBJ2-7 TRBV9 - TGTGCCAGCAGCGGCGCCGGGACTAGCGGGAGTAGCTACGAGCAGTACTTC CASSGAGTSGSSYEQYF
- 13 TRBJ1-5 TRBV27 - TGTGCCAGCGCCCCGGTGTTCAATCAGCCCCAGCATTTT CASAPVFNQPQHF
- 17 TRBJ2-2 TRBV24-1 once TGTGCCACCAGTGATCCCGCAGGTACTAATGGCACCGGGGAGCTGTTTTTT CATSDPAGTNGTGELFF
TRBD2 15 TRBJ2-3 TRBV4-3 - TGCGCCAGCAGCCCGCTAGCGGGAGTCCCAGATACGCAGTATTTT CASSPLAGVPDTQYF
TRBD1 17 TRBJ1-5 TRBV5-6 - TGTGCCAGCAGCACTGGACAGGCGGGCCCCCTCGGGCAGCCCCAGCATTTT CASSTGQAGPLGQPQHF
- 15 TRBJ1-3 TRBV5-5 - TGTGCCAGCAGCCCGACTGGGGCGATAGGAAACACCATATATTTT CASSPTGAIGNTIYF
TRBD1 14 TRBJ2-7 TRBV28 - TGTGCCAGCAGCCCGCCGGGGACAGGGGTGGAGAAGTACTTC CASSPPGTGVEKYF
TRBD2 14 TRBJ2-1 TRBV7-2 - TGTACCAGCAGGGCCGGGGGGGCGTCGAATGAGCAGTTCTTC CTSRAGGASNEQFF
- 13 TRBJ1-1 TRBV12-3/TRBV12-4 - TGTGCCAGCAGTTTACCCGGGTCAGGGAAGGCTTTCTTT CASSLPGSGKAFF
- 15 TRBJ1-6 TRBV14 - TGTGCCAGCAGCCAAGGGAGATTCTATAATTCACCCCTCCACTTT CASSQGRFYNSPLHF
- 13 TRBJ2-7 TRBV5-6 - TGTGCCAGCAGTTCCGGGATAGAGTACGAGCAGTACTTC CASSSGIEYEQYF
- 14 TRBJ1-3 TRBV25-1 - TGTGCCAGCAGTGACAGGGCGGCTGGAAACACCATATATTTT CASSDRAAGNTIYF